This TCR beta chain was identified during a study (dated by TCRdb to 2015 to 2016). The library came from RT-PCR. For sequencing, an Illumina MiSeq was employed. Using fastp trimming at Q25 and MiXCR clonotype assembly, TCRdb reanalyzed the public sequencing data and kept in-frame beta chains. Each entry is one CDR3 protein sequence, shown with its most common DNA and genes. This sample lists 550,000 to 750,000 distinct CDR3 sequences; 14% were detected once. The biggest ten clones account for 3.6% of the sample. The CDR3, from cysteine to phenylalanine, totals 13 residues. The retained sequence is limited to the CDR3, 39 bases, with the frame set at the first base. V sheds 3 bases and J sheds 0 bases, leaving 5 bases between their ends. CDR1 ENHRY and CDR2 SYGVKD were looked up in the germline V gene. In the case of this clonotype: Its specific antigen is unknown. Base qualities were left out, and no much larger clone turns up one base away.

The sequence is built from TRBV10-3 and TRBJ1-1, with no confident D gene call. The sequence was collected from a female donor in good health, serving as a healthy control. The sequencing input was memory CD4+ T cells from blood. In nucleotides, the sequence is TGTGCCATCAGTGAAGCCTTGAACACTGAAGCTTTCTTT. Its amino acids are CAISEALNTEAFF.